This is a list of T cell receptor beta chains from one sample in a study of OX40 agonist ivuxolimab in advanced cancers. Profiled with immunoSEQ multiplex PCR; TCRdb holds only in-frame clones, not every one. The sample lists about 78,000 clones, about 91% occurring once. Sequenced here: CD4+ or CD8+ T cells sorted from blood, sampled in a trial of the OX40 agonist ivuxolimab. The receptor set was obtained from an adult with an advanced solid tumor such as melanoma, head and neck, liver or kidney cancer. Each CDR3 is given with its conserved first and last residue. Each record gives: D gene, J gene, V gene, clone size, CDR3 DNA, CDR3 protein. A D gene is named only where the DNA matches it firmly. The size of a clone is reported for some rows only, either as once, few or many, or as a class for expanded clones.

>TRBD1|TRBJ1-5|TRBV7-8|.
TGTGCCAGCAGCCCAATGGACAGGGAGGGCAATCAGCCCCAGCATTTT
CASSPMDREGNQPQHF
>.|TRBJ2-7|TRBV6-1|once
TGTGCCAGCAGGGAGGTTGTAAAGCAGTACTTC
CASREVVKQYF
>.|TRBJ1-4|TRBV5-1|.
TGCGCCAGCAGCTTGGTCACGGATGAAAAACTGTTTTTT
CASSLVTDEKLFF
>.|TRBJ2-5|TRBV7-9|.
TGTGCCAGCAGCTTCTCGGGAGAGACCCAGTACTTC
CASSFSGETQYF
>.|TRBJ2-7|TRBV5-1|.
TGCGCCAGCAGCTCCACAGCGGCGCAAGAGCAGTACTTC
CASSSTAAQEQYF
>TRBD2|TRBJ2-5|TRBV5-1|.
TGCGCCAGCAGCTTTGAGGCGGGGGGGCCGGGGAAGGAGACCCAGTACTTC
CASSFEAGGPGKETQYF
>.|TRBJ1-3|TRBV6-6|.
TGTGCCAGCAGTTACTCCGGGGTTGGGCACACCATATATTTT
CASSYSGVGHTIYF
>.|TRBJ2-3|TRBV5-1|.
TGCGCCAGCAGCTCCCTCTTGCCAGGCCCGGCAGATACGCAGTATTTT
CASSSLLPGPADTQYF
>TRBD1|TRBJ2-2|TRBV7-9|.
TGTGCCAGCAGCTTAAGACAGGGAAGAACCGGGGAGCTGTTTTTT
CASSLRQGRTGELFF
>.|TRBJ2-1|TRBV18|.
TGTGCCAGCTCACCGGCGACGAGGGCGGATGAGCAGTTCTTC
CASSPATRADEQFF
>.|TRBJ1-2|TRBV25-1|.
TGTGCCAGCAGTGAGTGGGACTATGGCTACACCTTC
CASSEWDYGYTF
>.|TRBJ1-5|TRBV4-1|.
TGCGCCAGCAGCCAAGATAAGCACAGCAAGGGCAATCAGCCCCAGCATTTT
CASSQDKHSKGNQPQHF
>.|TRBJ1-1|TRBV30|.
TGTGCCTGGACCCCGAAGGGGGTTTATAGCACTGAAGCTTTCTTT
CAWTPKGVYSTEAFF
>.|TRBJ1-2|TRBV19|.
TGTGCCAGTAGCCCCCGGGGTGCTTCGCAACGAGGCTACACCTTC
CASSPRGASQRGYTF
>TRBD1|TRBJ1-5|TRBV28|.
TGTGCCAGCCATAGTTCCAGGGGGCTACTGCCCCAGCATTTT
CASHSSRGLLPQHF
>TRBD2|TRBJ2-1|TRBV15|.
TGTGCCACCAGCCAGACTAGCGGGATCTACAATGAGCAGTTCTTC
CATSQTSGIYNEQFF
>.|TRBJ1-6|TRBV27|few
TGTGCCAGCAGTTTTTACAACTCACCCCTCCACTTT
CASSFYNSPLHF
>.|TRBJ1-2|TRBV13|.
TGTGCCAGCAGCTTAGATAGGGACTATGGCTACACCTTC
CASSLDRDYGYTF
>TRBD1|TRBJ1-2|TRBV5-5|.
TGTGCCAGCAGCTTGGAGGGACAGGGCGGCAATGGCTACACCTTC
CASSLEGQGGNGYTF
>.|TRBJ2-7|TRBV5-5|.
TGTGCCAGCAGCCGCGGGACGACAGGGCCGGGGTACGAGCAGTACTTC
CASSRGTTGPGYEQYF
>.|TRBJ2-5|TRBV18|.
TGTGCCAGCTCACCACCCGACTACCAAGAGACCCAGTACTTC
CASSPPDYQETQYF
>.|TRBJ1-1|TRBV29-1|.
TGCAGCGCTGGGGACCCCCAATTGGCTGAAGCTTTCTTT
CSAGDPQLAEAFF
>TRBD2|TRBJ2-1|TRBV28|.
TGTGCCAGCAGTTTAGTGCCGCTAGCGGGAGGGCCGGGCGGTGAGCAGTTCTTC
CASSLVPLAGGPGGEQFF
>.|TRBJ1-4|TRBV5-1|once
TGCGCCAGCAGCCCAGGCAGGGGAGGAACTAATGAAAAACTGTTTTTT
CASSPGRGGTNEKLFF
>TRBD1|TRBJ1-1|TRBV6-1|.
TGTGCCAGCAGGGCACAGGGGGGTGAAGCTTTCTTT
CASRAQGGEAFF
>.|TRBJ2-7|TRBV5-6|.
TGTGCCAGCAGCTCTATACTGGGCGAGCAGTACTTC
CASSSILGEQYF
>.|TRBJ1-2|TRBV15|.
TGTGCCACCAGGTTCCATCAAGGAGTCTATGGCTACACCTTC
CATRFHQGVYGYTF
>.|TRBJ2-5|TRBV14|medium-sized
TGTGCCAGCAGCCAAAGAGAGACCCAGTACTTC
CASSQRETQYF
>.|TRBJ1-2|TRBV5-5|.
TGTGCCAGCAGCTTTTGGCAGGCCTTTAACTATGGCTACACCTTC
CASSFWQAFNYGYTF
>TRBD2|TRBJ2-2|TRBV27|.
TGTGCCAGCAGTTTATCCCCAGCGGGGTATACCGGGGAGCTGTTTTTT
CASSLSPAGYTGELFF
>TRBD1|TRBJ1-2|TRBV28|.
TGTGCCAGCAGACCCGGAGGGACAGGGGGCCTCGGCTACACCTTC
CASRPGGTGGLGYTF
>.|TRBJ1-2|TRBV7-2|once
TGTGCCAGCAGCCCGCCGTGGAGTGTGTACACCTTC
CASSPPWSVYTF
>.|TRBJ2-5|TRBV7-8|.
TGTGCCAGCAGCTCGGCCCGGGGGCAAGGGGAGACCCAGTACTTC
CASSSARGQGETQYF
>.|TRBJ1-1|TRBV6-1|.
TGTGCCAGCAGTGGGCAGGGTCGGACTGAAGCTTTCTTT
CASSGQGRTEAFF
>.|TRBJ1-2|TRBV9|.
TGTGCCAGCAGCGTAGACTTCACAGGGTACTATGGCTACACCTTC
CASSVDFTGYYGYTF
>.|TRBJ1-5|TRBV6-5|.
TGTGCCAGCAGTTGGACACAAGGTCAGCCCCAGCATTTT
CASSWTQGQPQHF
>.|TRBJ2-5|TRBV5-1|.
TGCGCCAGCAGTAGAAGTTCGGCAGTCCAAGAGACCCAGTACTTC
CASSRSSAVQETQYF
>.|TRBJ2-1|TRBV5-1|.
TGCGCCAGCAGCTTGGACAGTATGAACAATGAGCAGTTCTTC
CASSLDSMNNEQFF
>.|TRBJ1-5|TRBV5-1|.
TGCGCCAGCAGCGTGGGGGCGAATCAGCCCCAGCATTTT
CASSVGANQPQHF
>.|TRBJ2-3|TRBV29-1|.
TGCAGCGTTACGGCCCTGGGCACAGATACGCAGTATTTT
CSVTALGTDTQYF
>.|TRBJ1-2|TRBV5-8|.
TGTGCCAGCAGCTTGAAAGGGGGACGGCTGCTAGGCTACACCTTC
CASSLKGGRLLGYTF
>.|TRBJ2-2|TRBV12-1|.
TGTGCCAGCAACAAAATAGCCGGGACTAGCCGAGGGCGGGATCGGGTGGAGCTGTTTTTT
CASNKIAGTSRGRDRVELFF
>.|TRBJ2-7|TRBV7-9|.
TGTGCCAGCAGTTTGCATCGCGAGCAGTACTTC
CASSLHREQYF
>.|TRBJ2-1|TRBV5-1|.
TGCGCCAGCAGCTTGGGACAGGTGTCTGAGCAGTTCTTC
CASSLGQVSEQFF
>.|TRBJ2-3|TRBV29-1|.
TGCAGCGTTGAGCGGACTAGCACAGATACGCAGTATTTT
CSVERTSTDTQYF
>.|TRBJ2-7|TRBV18|few
TGTGCCAGCTACGCTGACGGGGGCTACGAGCAGTACTTC
CASYADGGYEQYF
>TRBD2|TRBJ2-2|TRBV30|few
TGTGCCTGGAGTGGGCTAGCGGCGAACACCGGGGAGCTGTTTTTT
CAWSGLAANTGELFF
>.|TRBJ1-1|TRBV29-1|.
TGCAGCGTTGTTGTGGGGAGGCGAGCTTTCTTT
CSVVVGRRAFF
>TRBD1|TRBJ1-2|TRBV27|few
TGTGCCAGCAGTTTTAGGGGGACAGGGCACTATGGCTACACCTTC
CASSFRGTGHYGYTF
>.|TRBJ2-7|TRBV28|once
TGTGCCAGCAGTTTGGTCCGCCTCGAGCAGTACTTC
CASSLVRLEQYF
>.|TRBJ1-6|TRBV2|.
TGTGCCAGCAGTGAGCGGGGTCCTCCGGCCCTCCACTTT
CASSERGPPALHF
>.|TRBJ1-2|TRBV30|.
TGTGCCTGGATATCCAGGGGCTATGGCTACACCTTC
CAWISRGYGYTF
>.|TRBJ2-7|TRBV23-1|.
TGCGCCAGCAGTCAAGGACAGAGGACGTACGAGCAGTACTTC
CASSQGQRTYEQYF
>.|TRBJ1-1|TRBV5-1|.
TGCGCCAGCAGCTTGCCCAGAGAGAACACTGAAGCTTTCTTT
CASSLPRENTEAFF
>.|TRBJ2-5|TRBV5-1|few
TGCGCCAGCAGCCTCCAAGAGACCCAGTACTTC
CASSLQETQYF